The T cell receptor (beta chain) under discussion was sequenced for a study of blood T cell repertoires in COVID-19. Study as a whole: Samples taken during acute and convalescent COVID-19 were collected in the United States, Italy and Spain. T cells, B-cell-depleted T cells, or PBMCs supplied cDNA or gDNA.

The CDR3 extends over 15 amino acids. CDR1 is SEHNR and CDR2 is FQNEAQ in the germline V gene (reference sequence). With 1 base removed from V and 7 bases from J, the gap between germline ends came to 13 bases. Original analysis: Counts of nucleated cells, estimated from reference gene primer amplification, were obtained. The protocol was immunoSEQ multiplex PCR, while the TCRdb copy is restricted to in-frame clones and leaves out a portion. The DNA was the basis for D and trimming; V, J and clone size are from that table. Of roughly 100,000 clones listed, about 83% were seen once; the top ten hold under 30%.

V usage is TRBV7-9 and J usage is TRBJ1-4, with D possibly TRBD1 on 5 matching bases. The sample was peripheral blood. This clonotype was sampled from a human donor in a cohort sampled during active COVID-19. Written as DNA, the CDR3 is TGTGCCAGCAGCTTAGACCGGGGGGTAGTTGAAAAACTGTTTTTT. Its protein is CASSLDRGVVEKLFF.